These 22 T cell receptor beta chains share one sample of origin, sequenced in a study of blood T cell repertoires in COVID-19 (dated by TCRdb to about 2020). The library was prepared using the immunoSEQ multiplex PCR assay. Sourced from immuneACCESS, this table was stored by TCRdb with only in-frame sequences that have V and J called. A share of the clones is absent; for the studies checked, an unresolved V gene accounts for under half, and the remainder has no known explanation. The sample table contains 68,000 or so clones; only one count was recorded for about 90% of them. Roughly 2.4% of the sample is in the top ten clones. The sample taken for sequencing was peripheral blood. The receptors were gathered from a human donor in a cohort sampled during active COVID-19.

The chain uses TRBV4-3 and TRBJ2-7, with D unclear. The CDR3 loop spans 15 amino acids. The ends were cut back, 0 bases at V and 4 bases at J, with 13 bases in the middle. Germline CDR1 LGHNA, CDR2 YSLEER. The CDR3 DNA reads TGCGCCAGCAGCCAAGATAGCTCAGAATGGTACGAGCAGTACTTC. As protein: CASSQDSSEWYEQYF.

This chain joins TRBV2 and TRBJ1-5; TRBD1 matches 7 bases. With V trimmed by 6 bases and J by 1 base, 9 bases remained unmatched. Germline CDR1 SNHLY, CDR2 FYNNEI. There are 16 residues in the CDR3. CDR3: CASRETGIRSNQPQHF. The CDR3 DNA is TGTGCCAGCAGAGAGACAGGGATTCGGAGCAATCAGCCCCAGCATTTT.

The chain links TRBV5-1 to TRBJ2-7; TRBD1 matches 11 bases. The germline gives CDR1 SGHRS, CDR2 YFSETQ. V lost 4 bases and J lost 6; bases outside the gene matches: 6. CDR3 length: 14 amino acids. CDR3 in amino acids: CASSPGTGGIEQYF. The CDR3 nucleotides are TGCGCCAGCAGCCCGGGGACAGGGGGGATCGAGCAGTACTTC.

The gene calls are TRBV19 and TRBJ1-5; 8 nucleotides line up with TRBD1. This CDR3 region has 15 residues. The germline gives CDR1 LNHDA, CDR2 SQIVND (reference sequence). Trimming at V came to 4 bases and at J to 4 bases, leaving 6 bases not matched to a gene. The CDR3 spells CASSNHRGENQPQHF. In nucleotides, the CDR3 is TGTGCCAGTAGTAATCACAGGGGGGAGAATCAGCCCCAGCATTTT.

CDR3 sequence reads: CATSDRIQGSSYNEQFF. The CDR3 DNA follows: TGTGCCACCAGTGATCGAATACAGGGTAGCTCCTACAATGAGCAGTTCTTC. The chain uses TRBV24-1 and TRBJ2-1, with a tentative D call TRBD1 (6 bases). This CDR3 is built from 17 residues. The germline gives CDR1 KGHDR, CDR2 SFDVKD. The germline V and J ends were trimmed by 3 bases and 0 bases, with 14 bases remaining between them.

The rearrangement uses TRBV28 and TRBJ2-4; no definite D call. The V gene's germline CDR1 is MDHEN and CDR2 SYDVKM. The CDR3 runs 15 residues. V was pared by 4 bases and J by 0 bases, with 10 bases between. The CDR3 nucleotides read TGTGCCAGCAGTTCATTTGACTTAGCCAAAAACATTCAGTACTTC. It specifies CASSSFDLAKNIQYF.

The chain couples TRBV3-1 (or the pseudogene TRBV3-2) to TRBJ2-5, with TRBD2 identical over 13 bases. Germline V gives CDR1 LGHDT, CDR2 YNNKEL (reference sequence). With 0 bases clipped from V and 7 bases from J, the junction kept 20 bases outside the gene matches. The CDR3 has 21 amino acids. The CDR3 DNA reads TGTGCCAGCAGCCAAGATCCCACGAGGGAGGGACTAGCGGGGCCCCGGGGGACCCAGTACTTC. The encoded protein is CASSQDPTREGLAGPRGTQYF.

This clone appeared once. CDR3 bases: TGCGCCAGCAGTGCCGGGAGGGCCCCCTACAATGAGCAGTTCTTC. Translation: CASSAGRAPYNEQFF. The gene calls are TRBV10-1 and TRBJ2-1; 8 bases map to TRBD2. CDR1 is WNHNN, CDR2 SYGVQD, per germline (reference sequence). The CDR3 length is 15 residues. V dropped 4 bases and J dropped 2; count of bases not matched to a gene: 4.

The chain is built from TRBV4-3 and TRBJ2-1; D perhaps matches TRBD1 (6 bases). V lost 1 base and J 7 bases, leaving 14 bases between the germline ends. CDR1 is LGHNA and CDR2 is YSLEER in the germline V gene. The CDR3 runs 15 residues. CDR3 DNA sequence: TGCGCCAGCAGCCAAGTTCACAGGGTTTGGAATGAGCAGTTCTTC. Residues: CASSQVHRVWNEQFF.

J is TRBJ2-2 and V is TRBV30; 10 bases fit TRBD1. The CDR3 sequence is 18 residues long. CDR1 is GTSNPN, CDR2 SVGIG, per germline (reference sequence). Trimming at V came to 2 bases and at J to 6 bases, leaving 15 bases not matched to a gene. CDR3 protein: CAWSRWGDRGKKAGELFF. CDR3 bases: TGTGCCTGGAGTCGATGGGGGGACAGGGGTAAAAAGGCCGGGGAGCTGTTTTTT.

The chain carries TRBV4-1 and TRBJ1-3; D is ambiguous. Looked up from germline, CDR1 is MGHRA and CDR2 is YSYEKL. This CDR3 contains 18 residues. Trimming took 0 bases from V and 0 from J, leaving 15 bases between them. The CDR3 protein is CASSQDFHGIDSGNTIYF. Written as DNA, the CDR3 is TGCGCCAGCAGCCAAGACTTTCACGGTATTGACTCTGGAAACACCATATATTTT.

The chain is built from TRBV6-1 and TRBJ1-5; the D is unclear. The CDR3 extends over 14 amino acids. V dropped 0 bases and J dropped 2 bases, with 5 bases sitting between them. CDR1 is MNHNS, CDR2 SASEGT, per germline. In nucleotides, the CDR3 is TGTGCCAGCAGTGAAGCGAGGGGCAATCAGCCCCAGCATTTT. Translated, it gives CASSEARGNQPQHF.

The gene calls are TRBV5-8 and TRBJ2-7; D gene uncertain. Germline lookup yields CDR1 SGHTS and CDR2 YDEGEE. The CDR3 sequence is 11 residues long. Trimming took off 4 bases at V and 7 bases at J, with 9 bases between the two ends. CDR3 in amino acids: CASSLWPEQYF. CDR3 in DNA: TGTGCCAGCAGCCTCTGGCCTGAGCAGTACTTC.

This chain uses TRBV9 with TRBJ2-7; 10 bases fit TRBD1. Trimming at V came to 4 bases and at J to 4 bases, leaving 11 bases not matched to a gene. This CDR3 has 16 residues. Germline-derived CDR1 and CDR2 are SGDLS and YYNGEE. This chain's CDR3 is CASSIRGTGDFYEQYF. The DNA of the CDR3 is TGTGCCAGCAGCATCCGAGGGACAGGGGATTTTTACGAGCAGTACTTC.

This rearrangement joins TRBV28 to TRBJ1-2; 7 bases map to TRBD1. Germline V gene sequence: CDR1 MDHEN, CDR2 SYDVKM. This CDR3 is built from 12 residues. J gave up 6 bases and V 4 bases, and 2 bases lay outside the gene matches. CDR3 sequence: CASSSQGDGYTF. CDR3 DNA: TGTGCCAGCAGTTCGCAGGGGGATGGCTACACCTTC.

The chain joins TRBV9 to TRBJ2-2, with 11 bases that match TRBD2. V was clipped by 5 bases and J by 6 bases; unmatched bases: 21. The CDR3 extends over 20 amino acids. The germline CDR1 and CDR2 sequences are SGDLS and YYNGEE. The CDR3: CASSDKTSLTSGRTPGELFF. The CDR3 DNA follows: TGTGCCAGCAGTGATAAAACTTCCCTTACTAGCGGGAGAACCCCCGGGGAGCTGTTTTTT.

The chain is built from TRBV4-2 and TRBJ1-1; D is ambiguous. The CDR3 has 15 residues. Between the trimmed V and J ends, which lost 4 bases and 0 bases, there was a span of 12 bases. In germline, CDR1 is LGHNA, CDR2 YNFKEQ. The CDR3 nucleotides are TGTGCCAGCAGCCCGAACGCGATTCTGAACACTGAAGCTTTCTTT. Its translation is CASSPNAILNTEAFF.

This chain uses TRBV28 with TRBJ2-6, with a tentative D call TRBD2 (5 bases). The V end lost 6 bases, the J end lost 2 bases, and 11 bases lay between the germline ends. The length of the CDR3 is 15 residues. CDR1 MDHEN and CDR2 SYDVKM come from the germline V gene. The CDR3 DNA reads TGTGCCAGCAGCTCTGGACTCGCTGGGGCCAACGTCCTGACTTTC. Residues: CASSSGLAGANVLTF.

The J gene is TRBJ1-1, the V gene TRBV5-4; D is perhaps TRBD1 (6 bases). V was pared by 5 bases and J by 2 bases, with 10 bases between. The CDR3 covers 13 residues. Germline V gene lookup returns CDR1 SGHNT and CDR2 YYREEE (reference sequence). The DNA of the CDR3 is TGTGCCAGCAGGGGGACACTTAACACTGAAGCTTTCTTT. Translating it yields CASRGTLNTEAFF.

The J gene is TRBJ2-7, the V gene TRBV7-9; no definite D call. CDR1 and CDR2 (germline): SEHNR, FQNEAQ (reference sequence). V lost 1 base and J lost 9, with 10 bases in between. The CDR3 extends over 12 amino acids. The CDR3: CASSLEGATQYF. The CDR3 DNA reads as TGTGCCAGCAGCTTAGAAGGAGCGACGCAGTACTTC.

The CDR3 region has the DNA TGTGCCAGCAGCCAAGATGGGGTGGAGCAGGGTCAGCCCCAGCATTTT. Amino acids: CASSQDGVEQGQPQHF. This chain links TRBV4-2 with TRBJ1-5, with D perhaps TRBD1 (5 bases). The V end was cut by 0 bases, the J end by 6 bases, with 15 bases between. CDR1 LGHNA and CDR2 YNFKEQ come from the germline V gene. This CDR3 comprises 16 residues.

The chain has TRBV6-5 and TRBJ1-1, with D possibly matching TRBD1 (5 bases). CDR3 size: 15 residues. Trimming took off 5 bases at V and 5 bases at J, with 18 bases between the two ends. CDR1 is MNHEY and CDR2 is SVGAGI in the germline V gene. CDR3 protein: CASSPFGGSRTEAFF. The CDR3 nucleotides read TGTGCCAGCAGTCCCTTTGGGGGGTCGCGGACTGAAGCTTTCTTT.